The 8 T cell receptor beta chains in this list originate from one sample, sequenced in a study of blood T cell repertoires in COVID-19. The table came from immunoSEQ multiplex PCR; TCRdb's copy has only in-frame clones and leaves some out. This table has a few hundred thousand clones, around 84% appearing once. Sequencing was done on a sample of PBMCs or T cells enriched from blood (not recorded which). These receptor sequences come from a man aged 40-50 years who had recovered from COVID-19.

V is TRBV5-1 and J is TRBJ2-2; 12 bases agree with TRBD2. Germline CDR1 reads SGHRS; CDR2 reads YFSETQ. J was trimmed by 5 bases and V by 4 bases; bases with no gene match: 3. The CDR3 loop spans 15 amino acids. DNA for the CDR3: TGCGCCAGCAGCGGGGGGACTAGCGGGACCGGGGAGCTGTTTTTT. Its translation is CASSGGTSGTGELFF.

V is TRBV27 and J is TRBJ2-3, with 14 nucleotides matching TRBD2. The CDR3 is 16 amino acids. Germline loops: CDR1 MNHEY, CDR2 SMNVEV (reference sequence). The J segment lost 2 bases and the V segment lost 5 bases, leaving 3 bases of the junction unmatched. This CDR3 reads CASSQTSGGATDTQYF. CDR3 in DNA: TGTGCCAGCAGTCAGACTAGCGGGGGGGCCACAGATACGCAGTATTTT.

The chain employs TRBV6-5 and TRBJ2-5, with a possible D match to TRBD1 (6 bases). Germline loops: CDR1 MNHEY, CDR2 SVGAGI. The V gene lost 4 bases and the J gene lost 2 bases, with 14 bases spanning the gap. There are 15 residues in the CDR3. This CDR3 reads CASSWAGTLQETQYF. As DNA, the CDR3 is TGTGCCAGCAGTTGGGCCGGGACATTACAAGAGACCCAGTACTTC.

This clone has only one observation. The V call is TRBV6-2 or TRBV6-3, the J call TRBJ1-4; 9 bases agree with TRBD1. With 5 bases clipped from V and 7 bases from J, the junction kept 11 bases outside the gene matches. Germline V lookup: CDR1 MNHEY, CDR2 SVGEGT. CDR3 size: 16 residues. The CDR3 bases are TGTGCCAGCAGTCCCGGACAGGGGCGCGCAGGTGAAAAACTGTTTTTT. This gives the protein CASSPGQGRAGEKLFF.

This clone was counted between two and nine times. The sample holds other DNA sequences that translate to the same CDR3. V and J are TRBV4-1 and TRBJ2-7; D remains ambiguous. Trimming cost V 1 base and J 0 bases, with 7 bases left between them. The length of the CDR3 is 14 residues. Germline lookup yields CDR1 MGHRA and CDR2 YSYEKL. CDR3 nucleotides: TGCGCCAGCAGCCAAGTAACCAGCTCCTACGAGCAGTACTTC. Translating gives CASSQVTSSYEQYF.

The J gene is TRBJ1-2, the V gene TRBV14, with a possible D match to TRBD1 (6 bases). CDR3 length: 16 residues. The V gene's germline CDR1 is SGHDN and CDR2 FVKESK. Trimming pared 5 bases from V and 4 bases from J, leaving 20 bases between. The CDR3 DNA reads TGTGCCAGCAGCGCCACGGGGTCGGGACACCTCTATGGCTACACCTTC. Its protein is CASSATGSGHLYGYTF.

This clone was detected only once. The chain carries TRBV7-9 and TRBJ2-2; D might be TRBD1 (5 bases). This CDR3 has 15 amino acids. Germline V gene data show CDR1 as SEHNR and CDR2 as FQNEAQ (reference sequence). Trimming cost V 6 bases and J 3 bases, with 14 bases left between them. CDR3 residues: CASRGKGADTGELFF. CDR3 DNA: TGTGCCAGCAGGGGGAAAGGGGCGGACACCGGGGAGCTGTTTTTT.

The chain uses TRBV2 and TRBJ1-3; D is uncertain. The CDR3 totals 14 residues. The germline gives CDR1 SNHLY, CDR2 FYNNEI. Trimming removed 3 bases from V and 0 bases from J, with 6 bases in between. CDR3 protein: CASSDVSSGNTIYF. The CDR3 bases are TGTGCCAGCAGTGATGTCTCCTCTGGAAACACCATATATTTT. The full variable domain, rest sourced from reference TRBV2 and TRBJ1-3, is EPEVTQTPSHQVTQMGQEVILRCVPISNHLYFYWYRQILGQKVEFLVSFYNNEISEKSEIFDDQFSVERPDGSNFTLKIRSTKLEDSAMYFCASSDVSSGNTIYFGEGSWLTVV.